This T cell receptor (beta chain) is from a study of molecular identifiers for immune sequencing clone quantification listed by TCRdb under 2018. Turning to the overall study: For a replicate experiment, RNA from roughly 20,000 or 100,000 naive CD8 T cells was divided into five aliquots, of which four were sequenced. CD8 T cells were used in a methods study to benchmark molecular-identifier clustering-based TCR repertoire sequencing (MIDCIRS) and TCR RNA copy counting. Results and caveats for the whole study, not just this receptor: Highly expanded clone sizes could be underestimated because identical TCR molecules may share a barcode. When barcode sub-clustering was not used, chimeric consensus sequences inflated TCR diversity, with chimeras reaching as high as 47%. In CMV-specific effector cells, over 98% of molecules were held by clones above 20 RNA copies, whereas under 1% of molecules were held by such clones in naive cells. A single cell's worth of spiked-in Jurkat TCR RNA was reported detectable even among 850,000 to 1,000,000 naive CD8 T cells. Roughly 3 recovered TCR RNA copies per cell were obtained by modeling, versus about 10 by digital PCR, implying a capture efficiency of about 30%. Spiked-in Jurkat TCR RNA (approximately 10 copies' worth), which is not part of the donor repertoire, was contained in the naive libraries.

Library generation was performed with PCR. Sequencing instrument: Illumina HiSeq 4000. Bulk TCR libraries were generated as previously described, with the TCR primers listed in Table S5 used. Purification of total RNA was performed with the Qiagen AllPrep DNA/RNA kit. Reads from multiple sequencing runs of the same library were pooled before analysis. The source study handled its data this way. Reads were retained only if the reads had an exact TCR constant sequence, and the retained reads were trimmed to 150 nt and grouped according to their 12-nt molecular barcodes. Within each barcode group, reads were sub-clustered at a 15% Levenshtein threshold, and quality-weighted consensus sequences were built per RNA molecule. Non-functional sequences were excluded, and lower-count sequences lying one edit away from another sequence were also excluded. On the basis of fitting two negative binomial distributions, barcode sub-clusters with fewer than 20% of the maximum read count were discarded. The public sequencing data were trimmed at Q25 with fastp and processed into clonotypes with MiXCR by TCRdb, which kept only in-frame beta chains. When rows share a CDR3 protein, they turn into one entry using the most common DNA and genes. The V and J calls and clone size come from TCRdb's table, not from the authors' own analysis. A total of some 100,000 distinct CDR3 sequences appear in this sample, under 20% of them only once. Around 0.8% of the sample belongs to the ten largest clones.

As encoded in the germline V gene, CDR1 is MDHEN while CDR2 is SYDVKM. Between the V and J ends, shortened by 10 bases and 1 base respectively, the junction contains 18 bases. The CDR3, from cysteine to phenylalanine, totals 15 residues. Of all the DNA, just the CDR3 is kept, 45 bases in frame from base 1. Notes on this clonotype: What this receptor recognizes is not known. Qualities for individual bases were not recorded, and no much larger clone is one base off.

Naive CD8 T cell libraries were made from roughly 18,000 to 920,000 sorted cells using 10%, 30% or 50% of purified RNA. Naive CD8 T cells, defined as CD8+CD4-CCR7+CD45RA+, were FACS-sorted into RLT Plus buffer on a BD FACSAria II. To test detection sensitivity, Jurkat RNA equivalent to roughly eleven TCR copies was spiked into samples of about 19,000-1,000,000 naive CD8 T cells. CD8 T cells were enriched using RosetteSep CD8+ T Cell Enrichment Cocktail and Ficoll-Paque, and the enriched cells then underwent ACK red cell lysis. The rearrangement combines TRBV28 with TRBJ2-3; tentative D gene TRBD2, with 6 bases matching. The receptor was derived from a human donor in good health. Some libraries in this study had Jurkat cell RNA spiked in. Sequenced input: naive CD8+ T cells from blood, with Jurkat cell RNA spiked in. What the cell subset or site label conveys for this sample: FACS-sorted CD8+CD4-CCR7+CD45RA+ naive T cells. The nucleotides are TGTGCCAACACCCCGGGGGTCTTAGGCACAGATACGCAGTATTTT. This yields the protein CANTPGVLGTDTQYF.